The rows below give T cell receptor beta chains drawn from one sample of a study of blood T cell repertoires in COVID-19. Measured with immunoSEQ multiplex PCR; TCRdb has only the in-frame clones, and not every one. The data contain some 270,000 clones, around 84% of them singletons. The sample was peripheral blood. The receptors come from a woman aged 40 to 55 who had recovered from COVID-19. CDR3s include the opening cysteine and the closing phenylalanine or tryptophan. The order of the fields is J gene, clone size, V gene, D gene, CDR3 DNA, CDR3 protein. D genes are given only for firm matches. Clone sizes are given selectively: once, few, many, or a class where the clone is expanded.

j_call: TRBJ2-7
clone_size: -
v_call: TRBV7-2
d_call: TRBD2
cdr3_nt: TGTGCCAGCAGCTTAGCGCCCTTAGCGGGGGGCTACGAGCAGTACTTC
cdr3_aa: CASSLAPLAGGYEQYF

j_call: TRBJ1-4
clone_size: -
v_call: TRBV7-9
d_call: -
cdr3_nt: TGTGCCAGCAGCCCAAACGGGGGAACTAATGAAAAACTGTTTTTT
cdr3_aa: CASSPNGGTNEKLFF

j_call: TRBJ2-2
clone_size: -
v_call: TRBV30
d_call: TRBD1
cdr3_nt: TGTGCCTCAGGGACAGGGAACACCGGGGAGCTGTTTTTT
cdr3_aa: CASGTGNTGELFF

j_call: TRBJ1-2
clone_size: -
v_call: TRBV27
d_call: -
cdr3_nt: TGTGCCAGCGGACAGAACTATGGCTACACCTTC
cdr3_aa: CASGQNYGYTF

j_call: TRBJ2-7
clone_size: -
v_call: TRBV4-1
d_call: -
cdr3_nt: TGCGCCAGCAGCCAAGGTGGGGCCCGGGAGCAGTACTTC
cdr3_aa: CASSQGGAREQYF

j_call: TRBJ1-2
clone_size: -
v_call: TRBV19
d_call: TRBD1
cdr3_nt: TGTGCCAGTAGCCCTGACAGGGGATCCTATGGCTACACCTTC
cdr3_aa: CASSPDRGSYGYTF

j_call: TRBJ1-1
clone_size: -
v_call: TRBV3-1/TRBV3-2
d_call: -
cdr3_nt: TGTGCCAGCAGCCAAGCTGACTCGAACACTGAAGCTTTCTTT
cdr3_aa: CASSQADSNTEAFF

j_call: TRBJ1-1
clone_size: -
v_call: TRBV28
d_call: -
cdr3_nt: TGTGCCAGCACCTCTGAGATCCCCTTTGAAGCTTTCTTT
cdr3_aa: CASTSEIPFEAFF

j_call: TRBJ2-1
clone_size: few
v_call: TRBV5-1
d_call: TRBD2
cdr3_nt: TGCGCCAGCAGCCCGAGGGCTAGCGGGGGGTACAATGAGCAGTTCTTC
cdr3_aa: CASSPRASGGYNEQFF

j_call: TRBJ2-7
clone_size: -
v_call: TRBV11-3
d_call: TRBD1
cdr3_nt: TGTGCCAGCGGACAGGGGAATTCCTACGAGCAGTACTTC
cdr3_aa: CASGQGNSYEQYF

j_call: TRBJ2-1
clone_size: -
v_call: TRBV5-1
d_call: TRBD1
cdr3_nt: TGCGCCAGCAGCTTGGGAGCCACAGGGGGCAATGAGCAGTTCTTC
cdr3_aa: CASSLGATGGNEQFF

j_call: TRBJ2-5
clone_size: -
v_call: TRBV30
d_call: -
cdr3_nt: TGTGCCTGGAGCCCGAGTTATGAGACCCAGTACTTC
cdr3_aa: CAWSPSYETQYF

j_call: TRBJ2-5
clone_size: -
v_call: TRBV5-1
d_call: TRBD2
cdr3_nt: TGCGCCAGCAGCTCCAGATCTAGCGGGGGCCGACAAGAGACCCAGTACTTC
cdr3_aa: CASSSRSSGGRQETQYF

j_call: TRBJ1-2
clone_size: -
v_call: TRBV24-1
d_call: -
cdr3_nt: TGTGCCACCAGTGCGGGGTATGGCTACACCTTC
cdr3_aa: CATSAGYGYTF

j_call: TRBJ2-1
clone_size: -
v_call: TRBV14
d_call: TRBD1
cdr3_nt: TGTGCCAGCAGCCAAGTCGGGGACAGGGGATACAATGAGCAGTTCTTC
cdr3_aa: CASSQVGDRGYNEQFF

j_call: TRBJ1-2
clone_size: -
v_call: TRBV30
d_call: -
cdr3_nt: TGTGCCTGGAGCGTGGCAGGGCTCTATGGCTACACCTTC
cdr3_aa: CAWSVAGLYGYTF

j_call: TRBJ2-1
clone_size: -
v_call: TRBV15
d_call: TRBD1
cdr3_nt: TGTGCCACCAGCAGAGGAGACAGGGAATACAATGAGCAGTTCTTC
cdr3_aa: CATSRGDREYNEQFF

j_call: TRBJ1-1
clone_size: -
v_call: TRBV5-6
d_call: -
cdr3_nt: TGTGCCAGCAGCTTGGGGGGAGGCGGTGAAGCTTTCTTT
cdr3_aa: CASSLGGGGEAFF

j_call: TRBJ2-6
clone_size: -
v_call: TRBV19
d_call: TRBD1
cdr3_nt: TGTGCCAGTAGTGTCAGGGGGCGCGTTGGGGCCAACGTCCTGACTTTC
cdr3_aa: CASSVRGRVGANVLTF

j_call: TRBJ2-3
clone_size: -
v_call: TRBV4-1
d_call: TRBD1
cdr3_nt: TGCGCCAGCAGCCGGTCCTCGGGACAGGGGGCAACAGATACGCAGTATTTT
cdr3_aa: CASSRSSGQGATDTQYF

j_call: TRBJ1-1
clone_size: -
v_call: TRBV4-2
d_call: -
cdr3_nt: TGTGCCAGCAGCCCGAGTGGGGGGGACCTGTTCCCTGAAGCTTTCTTT
cdr3_aa: CASSPSGGDLFPEAFF

j_call: TRBJ2-1
clone_size: few
v_call: TRBV28
d_call: -
cdr3_nt: TGTGCCAGCAGGACAGGCCCCTGGGAAAGCAATGAGCAGTTCTTC
cdr3_aa: CASRTGPWESNEQFF

j_call: TRBJ1-5
clone_size: -
v_call: TRBV20-1
d_call: -
cdr3_nt: TGCAGTGCTAGTGCGGGAGCGAGCAATCAGCCCCAGCATTTT
cdr3_aa: CSASAGASNQPQHF